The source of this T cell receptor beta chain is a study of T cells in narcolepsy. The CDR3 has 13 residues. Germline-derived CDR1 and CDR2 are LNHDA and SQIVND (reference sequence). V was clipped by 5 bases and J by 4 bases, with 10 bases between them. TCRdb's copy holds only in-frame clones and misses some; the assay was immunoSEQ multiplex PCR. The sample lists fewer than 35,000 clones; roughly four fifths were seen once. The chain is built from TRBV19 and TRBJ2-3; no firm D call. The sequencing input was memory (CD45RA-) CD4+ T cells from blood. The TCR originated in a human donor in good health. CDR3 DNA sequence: TGTGCCAGTAGTTACCGACCGGCAGATACGCAGTATTTT. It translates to CASSYRPADTQYF. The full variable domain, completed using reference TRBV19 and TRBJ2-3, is DGGITQSPKYLFRKEGQNVTLSCEQNLNHDAMYWYRQDPGQGLRLIYYSQIVNDFQKGDIAEGYSVSREKKESFPLTVTSAQKNPTAFYLCASSYRPADTQYFGPGTRLTVL.